These 20 T cell receptor beta chains originate from one sample sequenced in a study of blood T cell repertoires in COVID-19. Assay used: immunoSEQ multiplex PCR; TCRdb lists only in-frame clones, some missing. The sample has over 200,000 clones, around nine tenths seen once. Sequenced sample: peripheral blood. The receptors derive from an older woman with acute or convalescent COVID-19.

V is TRBV27 and J is TRBJ2-7, with D unclear. Germline CDR1 and CDR2: MNHEY and SMNVEV (reference sequence). The V end lost 4 bases, the J end lost 3 bases, and 10 bases lay between the germline ends. This CDR3 is built from 13 residues. Here the CDR3 DNA reads TGTGCCAGCAGTTCCCTTCCTTTCTACGAGCAGTACTTC. This codes for CASSSLPFYEQYF.

CDR3 bases: TGTGCCAGCAGCGTGGACAGGGTCGATATAGGTTCACCCCTCCACTTT. This translates into CASSVDRVDIGSPLHF. The V and J genes are TRBV2 and TRBJ1-6, with 8 bases lining up with TRBD1. Germline lookup yields CDR1 SNHLY and CDR2 FYNNEI. The CDR3 length is 16 residues. The V segment lost 6 bases and the J segment 9 bases; nucleotides outside the gene matches: 13. The entire variable domain, with the rest obtained from reference TRBV2 and TRBJ1-6, is as follows: EPEVTQTPSHQVTQMGQEVILRCVPISNHLYFYWYRQILGQKVEFLVSFYNNEISEKSEIFDDQFSVERPDGSNFTLKIRSTKLEDSAMYFCASSVDRVDIGSPLHFGNGTRLTVT.

This sequence joins TRBV5-1 and TRBJ2-5; the match to TRBD2 covers 9 bases. There are 16 residues in the CDR3. The ends lost 4 bases at V and 2 bases at J; junction bases unmatched: 9. Germline V gene lookup returns CDR1 SGHRS and CDR2 YFSETQ. The DNA of the CDR3 is TGCGCCAGCAGCCTTCACCTAGCGGGGCCACAAGAGACCCAGTACTTC. Translation gives CASSLHLAGPQETQYF.

The chain carries TRBV6-5 and TRBJ1-2, with D perhaps TRBD1 (6 bases). CDR3 length: 13 residues. V was cut by 6 bases and J by 8 bases, with 16 bases left in between. The V gene's germline CDR1 is MNHEY and CDR2 SVGAGI. CDR3 sequence reads: CASSPTAGGGYTF. In nucleotides, the CDR3 is TGTGCCAGCAGCCCCACGGCGGGGGGCGGCTACACCTTC.

The V and J genes are TRBV28 and TRBJ2-2; D remains ambiguous. The CDR3 loop spans 10 amino acids. CDR1 MDHEN and CDR2 SYDVKM come from the germline V gene. V shed 6 bases and J shed 8 bases, with 4 bases lying between them. CDR3 DNA: TGTGCCAGCAGAACTGGGGAGCTGTTTTTT. Its translation is CASRTGELFF.

The chain uses TRBV18 and TRBJ1-5; 7 bases are a match to TRBD1. After removal of 3 bases from V and 4 bases from J, the junction contained 3 bases not matched to a gene. This CDR3 region has 14 residues. Germline-derived CDR1 and CDR2 are KGHSH and LQKENI. The CDR3 coding sequence is TGTGCCAGCTCACCCCTGGGACAGAATCAGCCCCAGCATTTT. It yields the protein CASSPLGQNQPQHF.

This clone was seen just once. The V and J genes are TRBV29-1 and TRBJ2-6; D is undetermined. Germline V gives CDR1 SQVTM, CDR2 ANQGSEA. Trimming left V 4 bases short and J 0 bases short, with 7 bases between. The CDR3 has 14 residues. DNA of the CDR3: TGCAGCGTTGTTCTCTCCTCTGGGGCCAACGTCCTGACTTTC. Protein product: CSVVLSSGANVLTF.

This clone was observed a handful of times. J is TRBJ1-2 and V is TRBV29-1; unclear D gene. The V gene's germline CDR1 is SQVTM and CDR2 ANQGSEA. This CDR3 region has 11 residues. Trimming left V 6 bases short and J 7 bases short, with 12 bases between. CDR3 residues: CSVLSGSGYTF. The CDR3 DNA reads as TGCAGCGTCCTGTCGGGGAGTGGCTACACCTTC. The full variable domain, in which reference TRBV29-1 and TRBJ1-2 provide the parts outside the CDR3, is SAVISQKPSRDICQRGTSLTIQCQVDSQVTMMFWYRQQPGQSLTLIATANQGSEATYESGFVIDKFPISRPNLTFSTLTVSNMSPEDSSIYLCSVLSGSGYTFGSGTRLTVV.

This clone was seen a few times. This chain uses TRBV6-5 with TRBJ1-4; a weak D match, TRBD1 (6 bases). Between the trimmed V and J ends, which lost 4 bases and 8 bases, there was a span of 20 bases. Per the germline V gene, CDR1 is MNHEY and CDR2 is SVGAGI. This CDR3 is 16 amino acids long. The CDR3 coding sequence is TGTGCCAGCAGTTCCCTGGAGGGAGGGGGGAGAGAAAAACTGTTTTTT. This codes for CASSSLEGGGREKLFF.

This clone was picked up one time. This chain links TRBV28 with TRBJ1-1; the D is unclear. CDR3 length: 15 amino acids. V was pared by 3 bases and J by 3 bases, with 14 bases between. From germline, CDR1 is MDHEN and CDR2 SYDVKM. The CDR3 sequence: CASSFPRRLYTEAFF. Here the CDR3 DNA reads TGTGCCAGCAGTTTCCCGCGGCGCCTTTACACTGAAGCTTTCTTT.

V usage is TRBV18 and J usage is TRBJ2-3; 7 nucleotides align to TRBD2. The V gene's germline CDR1 is KGHSH and CDR2 LQKENI. The CDR3 contains 15 residues. Trimming took 5 bases from V and 1 from J; bases not matched to a gene: 6. The CDR3 nucleotides are TGTGCCAGCTCAGCGGGGGACGGGGGCACAGATACGCAGTATTTT. It encodes CASSAGDGGTDTQYF.

This sequence joins TRBV27 and TRBJ2-5, with D perhaps TRBD1 (6 bases). The V and J ends lost 4 bases and 2 bases respectively, with 20 bases between them. From germline, CDR1 is MNHEY and CDR2 SMNVEV (reference sequence). The CDR3 consists of 17 residues. The CDR3 protein is CASSYKARGPFQETQYF. CDR3 nucleotides: TGTGCCAGCAGTTACAAAGCCAGGGGACCCTTTCAAGAGACCCAGTACTTC.

The chain's CDR3 is CASSPHGVGLANTEAFF. CDR3 nucleotide sequence: TGTGCCAGCTCACCTCACGGGGTCGGTTTGGCTAACACTGAAGCTTTCTTT. The chain couples TRBV18 to TRBJ1-1; D unclear. V gave up 3 bases and J gave up 2 bases, with 19 bases separating them. The germline V gene has CDR1 KGHSH and CDR2 LQKENI. The CDR3 has 17 residues.

This chain links TRBV27 with TRBJ2-1; no reliable D call. The V end lost 2 bases, the J end lost 2 bases, and 10 bases lay between the germline ends. The CDR3 loop spans 15 amino acids. The germline V gene has CDR1 MNHEY and CDR2 SMNVEV (reference sequence). CDR3 region: CASSLIRVPYNEQFF. For the CDR3, the DNA is TGTGCCAGCAGTTTAATTCGGGTCCCCTACAATGAGCAGTTCTTC.

V is TRBV7-8 and J is TRBJ1-2; 7 bases fit TRBD1. Trimming removed 1 base from V and 5 bases from J; junction bases left unmatched: 4. The CDR3 loop spans 14 amino acids. Looked up from germline, CDR1 is SGHVS and CDR2 is FQNEAQ. In DNA form, the CDR3 reads TGTGCCAGCAGCTTAGTCGACAGGGCTTATGGCTACACCTTC. Encoded protein: CASSLVDRAYGYTF.

This clone has only one observation. The genes are TRBV28 and TRBJ1-2; D gene unclear. Deletions cut 1 base from V and 6 bases from J, with 21 bases between. The CDR3 consists of 17 residues. CDR1 is MDHEN, CDR2 SYDVKM, per germline. The CDR3 loop is CASSLSRPAGDVHGYTF. CDR3 DNA sequence: TGTGCCAGCAGTTTATCTCGTCCGGCCGGAGACGTACATGGCTACACCTTC.

This clone was picked up a small number of times. The chain is built from TRBV5-1 and TRBJ1-1; D may be TRBD1 (6 bases). The CDR3 totals 15 residues. Germline-derived CDR1 and CDR2 are SGHRS and YFSETQ. Trimming stripped 4 bases from V and 10 bases from J, with 23 bases between. The CDR3: CASSRSGGRGDGAFF. CDR3 DNA: TGCGCCAGCAGCCGTTCGGGTGGCAGGGGAGATGGAGCTTTCTTT.

The chain uses TRBV28 and TRBJ1-1; TRBD1 agrees at 7 bases. The CDR3 runs 17 residues. V trimming: 6 bases; J trimming: 1 base; junction bases outside the gene matches: 14. CDR1 is MDHEN, CDR2 SYDVKM, per germline. The DNA of the CDR3 is TGTGCCAGCAGACACAGGGGCATTTTTTCCGGGAACACTGAAGCTTTCTTT. This gives the protein CASRHRGIFSGNTEAFF.

The V and J genes are TRBV3-1 (or the pseudogene TRBV3-2) and TRBJ2-1; no firm D call. Trimming removed 1 base at V and 9 bases at J, with 7 bases between. The germline V gene has CDR1 LGHDT and CDR2 YNNKEL (reference sequence). The CDR3 runs to 12 residues. The CDR3 spells CASSQVSVEQFF. CDR3 nucleotide sequence: TGTGCCAGCAGCCAAGTTAGTGTTGAGCAGTTCTTC.

The chain couples TRBV7-9 to TRBJ1-5; D unresolved. The CDR3 is made up of 13 amino acids. CDR1 and CDR2 from the germline V gene are SEHNR and FQNEAQ (reference sequence). Trimming cost V 5 bases and J 5 bases, with 10 bases left between them. The CDR3 bases are TGTGCCAGCAGCATCGGGAACGATCAGCCCCAGCATTTT. Its translation is CASSIGNDQPQHF.